What follows are 12 T cell receptor beta chains derived from one specimen sequenced in a study of control samples from healthy donors and cancer patients. Sequencing used immunoSEQ multiplex PCR; TCRdb keeps in-frame clones, though not all of them. The table records over 150,000 clones, around nine tenths of them present only once. The sequencing sample was made of blood. These receptor sequences come from a man in his thirties or forties in good health.

CDR3 bases: TGTGCCAGCAGCTTTGGGGACAGGGCGAATTCACCCCTCCACTTT. Translation: CASSFGDRANSPLHF. This chain uses TRBV7-9 with TRBJ1-6, with 9 positions matching TRBD1. Germline values: CDR1 SEHNR, CDR2 FQNEAQ (reference sequence). The junction had 4 bases not matched to a gene; V was cut back by 3 bases and J by 7 bases. This CDR3 region has 15 residues. Full variable domain (rest looked up from reference TRBV7-9 and TRBJ1-6): DTGVSQNPRHKITKRGQNVTFRCDPISEHNRLYWYRQTLGQGPEFLTYFQNEAQLEKSRLLSDRFSAERPKGSFSTLEIQRTEQGDSAMYLCASSFGDRANSPLHFGNGTRLTVT.

The gene calls are TRBV10-1 and TRBJ2-4, with TRBD1 matching 8 bases. V lost 2 bases, J lost 6 bases, and 0 bases stayed unmatched. CDR1 is WNHNN, CDR2 SYGVQD, per germline (reference sequence). This CDR3 contains 13 residues. The CDR3, as DNA: TGCGCCAGCAGTGAGGGACAGGGAAACATTCAGTACTTC. Its protein product is CASSEGQGNIQYF.

V gene TRBV6-2 or TRBV6-3 combines with J gene TRBJ1-4, with D possibly matching TRBD1 (5 bases). V lost 0 bases and J lost 8, with 7 bases in between. CDR1 and CDR2 from the germline V gene are MNHEY and SVGEGT. The CDR3 is made up of 13 amino acids. CDR3 DNA sequence: TGTGCCAGCAGTTACTCCAGGGACGAAAAACTGTTTTTT. Its protein is CASSYSRDEKLFF.

The genes are TRBV11-2 and TRBJ2-7, with 8 bases aligning to TRBD1. Germline CDR1 reads SGHAT; CDR2 reads FQNNGV. The CDR3 sequence is 15 residues long. With V trimmed by 5 bases and J by 2 bases, 8 bases remained unmatched. The DNA of the CDR3 is TGTGCCAGCAGCCTTAGCCGGGACAGGCCCTACGAGCAGTACTTC. Amino acids: CASSLSRDRPYEQYF. Full variable domain (missing parts from reference TRBV11-2 and TRBJ2-7): EAGVAQSPRYKIIEKRQSVAFWCNPISGHATLYWYQQILGQGPKLLIQFQNNGVVDDSQLPKDRFSAERLKGVDSTLKIQPAKLEDSAVYLCASSLSRDRPYEQYFGPGTRLTVT.

The chain has TRBV9 and TRBJ2-1; 7 nucleotides match TRBD2. This CDR3 has 15 amino acids. The germline gives CDR1 SGDLS, CDR2 YYNGEE. J was trimmed by 4 bases and V by 0 bases; bases with no gene match: 4. The chain's CDR3 is CASSVVSSGYNEQFF. CDR3 sequence (DNA): TGTGCCAGCAGCGTAGTGTCTAGCGGTTACAATGAGCAGTTCTTC.

The rearrangement links TRBV5-5 to TRBJ2-7, with D possibly TRBD2 on 5 matching bases. The CDR3 is made up of 14 amino acids. Germline CDR1 SGHKS, CDR2 YYEKEE (reference sequence). Trimming cost V 0 bases and J 0 bases, with 7 bases left between them. The CDR3 loop is CASSLGGGSYEQYF. The DNA of the CDR3 is TGTGCCAGCAGCTTGGGAGGAGGCTCCTACGAGCAGTACTTC. Variable domain in full (rest from reference TRBV5-5 and TRBJ2-7): DAGVTQSPTHLIKTRGQQVTLRCSPISGHKSVSWYQQVLGQGPQFIFQYYEKEERGRGNFPDRFSARQFPNYSSELNVNALLLGDSALYLCASSLGGGSYEQYFGPGTRLTVT.

The V gene is TRBV19, the J gene TRBJ1-3; D remains ambiguous. There are 14 residues in the CDR3. Germline V gene lookup returns CDR1 LNHDA and CDR2 SQIVND (reference sequence). V was cut by 9 bases and J by 3 bases, with 15 bases left in between. CDR3 nucleotide sequence: TGTGCCAGATCTATCAACTTGTGTGGAAACACCATATATTTT. Translation: CARSINLCGNTIYF. The full variable domain, rest sourced from reference TRBV19 and TRBJ1-3, is DGGITQSPKYLFRKEGQNVTLSCEQNLNHDAMYWYRQDPGQGLRLIYYSQIVNDFQKGDIAEGYSVSREKKESFPLTVTSAQKNPTAFYLCARSINLCGNTIYFGEGSWLTVV.

V and J are TRBV10-2 and TRBJ2-3; the match to TRBD2 covers 11 bases. Germline CDR1 reads WSHSY; CDR2 reads SAAADI. The CDR3 spans 15 residues. The ends lost 9 bases at V and 1 base at J; junction bases unmatched: 6. The CDR3 bases are TGCGCCAGTAAACCGGGACTAGCGGGCACAGATACGCAGTATTTT. Translation: CASKPGLAGTDTQYF.

This sequence joins TRBV7-3 and TRBJ2-3; 7 bases map to TRBD2. Germline CDR1 reads SGHTA; CDR2 reads FQGTGA. CDR3 length: 12 amino acids. Losses at the gene ends were 8 bases for V and 5 bases for J; bases not matched to a gene: 4. This chain's CDR3 is CASGRAQDTQYF. CDR3 DNA: TGTGCCAGCGGGAGGGCCCAAGATACGCAGTATTTT.

This chain connects TRBV7-9 to TRBJ1-1, with D maybe TRBD1 (6 bases). Germline assignment: CDR1 SEHNR and CDR2 FQNEAQ (reference sequence). This CDR3 is built from 14 residues. The V gene lost 6 bases and the J gene lost 1 base, with 12 bases spanning the gap. The DNA for the CDR3 is TGTGCCAGCAGATCCTCGACAGGGAACACTGAAGCTTTCTTT. Translation: CASRSSTGNTEAFF.

The chain joins TRBV3-1 (or the pseudogene TRBV3-2) to TRBJ1-2; D remains unclear. V lost 1 base to trimming and J lost 2 bases, with 5 bases between them. The CDR3 contains 13 residues. Per the germline V gene, CDR1 is LGHDT and CDR2 is YNNKEL (reference sequence). In DNA, the CDR3 is TGTGCCAGCAGCCAAGCGGGGAACTATGGCTACACCTTC. The encoded protein is CASSQAGNYGYTF.

The chain links TRBV28 to TRBJ1-1; D possibly corresponds to TRBD1 (6 bases). In germline, CDR1 is MDHEN, CDR2 SYDVKM. The CDR3 has 15 residues. Trimming cost V 5 bases and J 1 base, with 14 bases left between them. The CDR3 sequence: CASSPDRRPNTEAFF. CDR3 DNA sequence: TGTGCCAGCAGTCCTGACAGGCGGCCGAACACTGAAGCTTTCTTT.